A selection of T cell receptor beta chains follows, all from one sample in a study of blood T cell repertoires in COVID-19. The protocol was immunoSEQ multiplex PCR, while the TCRdb copy is restricted to in-frame clones and leaves out a portion. The table has over 100,000 clones, about four fifths seen once. The specimen sequenced was peripheral blood. The receptor source for this set is a woman older than 75 with acute or convalescent COVID-19. CDR3s include the opening cysteine and the closing phenylalanine or tryptophan. D genes are given only for firm matches. Some rows have no size entry. The others give once, few or many, or a class for an expanded clone.

CDR3: CASSLGSDTSNEKLFF
DNA: TGCGCCAGCAGTCTAGGGTCGGACACTTCTAATGAAAAACTGTTTTTT
size: -
D: -
J: TRBJ1-4
V: TRBV4-3

CDR3: CASSPTGAGGQPQHF
DNA: TGTGCCAGCAGCCCCACAGGGGCAGGGGGGCAGCCCCAGCATTTT
size: few
D: TRBD1
J: TRBJ1-5
V: TRBV3-1/TRBV3-2

CDR3: CASSISGGSSYNEQFF
DNA: TGTGCCAGTAGTATAAGCGGGGGGAGCTCCTACAATGAGCAGTTCTTC
size: -
D: TRBD2
J: TRBJ2-1
V: TRBV19

CDR3: CASTILRGNSPLHF
DNA: TGTGCCAGCACAATACTCCGGGGAAATTCACCCCTCCACTTT
size: -
D: -
J: TRBJ1-6
V: TRBV28

CDR3: CASSLGLGQGNEKLFF
DNA: TGTGCCAGCAGCTTAGGACTAGGACAGGGGAATGAAAAACTGTTTTTT
size: -
D: TRBD1
J: TRBJ1-4
V: TRBV7-9

CDR3: CASSLQGNSNQPQHF
DNA: TGTGCCAGCAGCCTACAGGGGAATAGCAATCAGCCCCAGCATTTT
size: -
D: TRBD1
J: TRBJ1-5
V: TRBV7-2

CDR3: CASSLRPQGSNTEAFF
DNA: TGCGCCAGCAGCTTGCGACCCCAGGGCTCGAACACTGAAGCTTTCTTT
size: -
D: -
J: TRBJ1-1
V: TRBV5-1

CDR3: CATSRDRNNEKLFF
DNA: TGTGCCACCAGCAGAGATCGAAACAACGAAAAACTGTTTTTT
size: few
D: -
J: TRBJ1-4
V: TRBV15

CDR3: CASSLEGGGTEAFF
DNA: TGTGCCAGCAGCTTAGAAGGGGGGGGTACTGAAGCTTTCTTT
size: -
D: -
J: TRBJ1-1
V: TRBV7-2

CDR3: CASSPLRLAGSPYNEQFF
DNA: TGTGCCAGCAGCCCCTTAAGGCTGGCGGGTTCTCCCTACAATGAGCAGTTCTTC
size: -
D: -
J: TRBJ2-1
V: TRBV7-2

CDR3: CASSYTDRGYGYTF
DNA: TGTGCCAGCAGTTACACGGACAGGGGCTATGGCTACACCTTC
size: -
D: TRBD1
J: TRBJ1-2
V: TRBV6-5

CDR3: CASSVELRGQGSGYTF
DNA: TGTGCCAGCAGCGTAGAATTGCGGGGACAGGGATCCGGCTACACCTTC
size: -
D: TRBD1
J: TRBJ1-2
V: TRBV9

CDR3: CASSRGQNYGYTF
DNA: TGTGCCAGCTCCAGGGGGCAGAACTATGGCTACACCTTC
size: -
D: TRBD1
J: TRBJ1-2
V: TRBV28

CDR3: CASSSRGAGDTGELFF
DNA: TGTGCCAGCAGTTCCCGGGGAGCGGGGGATACCGGGGAGCTGTTTTTT
size: -
D: TRBD2
J: TRBJ2-2
V: TRBV6-5

CDR3: CASSFQRGGGETQYF
DNA: TGTGCCAGCAGCTTTCAGCGGGGGGGCGGGGAGACCCAGTACTTC
size: -
D: TRBD2
J: TRBJ2-5
V: TRBV7-2

CDR3: CATSRGGELFF
DNA: TGTGCCACCAGTCGGGGCGGGGAGCTGTTTTTT
size: -
D: -
J: TRBJ2-2
V: TRBV15

CDR3: CASSSTRQGNTEAFF
DNA: TGTGCCAGCAGCTCCACAAGACAGGGGAACACTGAAGCTTTCTTT
size: -
D: TRBD1
J: TRBJ1-1
V: TRBV7-3

CDR3: CASSPWTDDNEQFF
DNA: TGTGCCAGCAGCCCTTGGACAGACGACAATGAGCAGTTCTTC
size: -
D: -
J: TRBJ2-1
V: TRBV3-1/TRBV3-2

CDR3: CAWSARTGRTSGRNEQYF
DNA: TGTGCCTGGAGTGCCAGGACAGGGAGGACTAGCGGGAGAAACGAGCAGTACTTC
size: few
D: TRBD2
J: TRBJ2-7
V: TRBV30

CDR3: CASGQGQNYGYTF
DNA: TGTGCCAGCGGGCAGGGGCAGAACTATGGCTACACCTTC
size: -
D: -
J: TRBJ1-2
V: TRBV6-5

CDR3: CASSEQGRKILDYGYTF
DNA: TGTGCCAGCAGTGAACAGGGGCGTAAGATTCTCGACTATGGCTACACCTTC
size: once
D: -
J: TRBJ1-2
V: TRBV6-1

CDR3: CASSLVGLAGGTDTQYF
DNA: TGTGCCAGCAGCTTAGTCGGACTAGCGGGAGGCACAGATACGCAGTATTTT
size: -
D: TRBD2
J: TRBJ2-3
V: TRBV7-2

CDR3: CAGRGSGGGTDTQYF
DNA: TGTGCCGGTAGGGGTAGCGGGGGGGGCACAGATACGCAGTATTTT
size: -
D: TRBD2
J: TRBJ2-3
V: TRBV6-5

CDR3: CASSFNGGDEAFF
DNA: TGTGCCAGCAGTTTCAACGGGGGAGATGAAGCTTTCTTT
size: -
D: -
J: TRBJ1-1
V: TRBV27

CDR3: CASSLATGKAFF
DNA: TGTGCCAGCAGCTTAGCGACGGGGAAAGCTTTCTTT
size: -
D: -
J: TRBJ1-1
V: TRBV11-2

CDR3: CASSVFQTYEQYF
DNA: TGTGCCAGCAGTGTTTTTCAGACCTACGAGCAGTACTTC
size: -
D: -
J: TRBJ2-7
V: TRBV2

CDR3: CASSSRQGNSPLHF
DNA: TGTGCCAGCAGTAGCAGACAGGGTAATTCACCCCTCCACTTT
size: -
D: TRBD1
J: TRBJ1-6
V: TRBV6-1

CDR3: CASSEGDRTYEQYF
DNA: TGTGCCAGCAGTGAAGGGGACAGAACCTACGAGCAGTACTTC
size: -
D: TRBD1
J: TRBJ2-7
V: TRBV2

CDR3: CASSAGTVNEKLFF
DNA: TGTGCCAGCAGCGCCGGGACAGTTAATGAAAAACTGTTTTTT
size: once
D: TRBD1
J: TRBJ1-4
V: TRBV9

CDR3: CASARQEPNYGYTF
DNA: TGCGCCAGCGCCCGACAGGAGCCTAACTATGGCTACACCTTC
size: -
D: -
J: TRBJ1-2
V: TRBV23-1

CDR3: CASSLDGNQPQHF
DNA: TGCGCCAGCAGCTTGGACGGTAATCAGCCCCAGCATTTT
size: -
D: -
J: TRBJ1-5
V: TRBV5-1

CDR3: CASSHGQGWNSPLHF
DNA: TGTGCCAGCAGCCACGGACAGGGGTGGAATTCACCCCTCCACTTT
size: -
D: TRBD1
J: TRBJ1-6
V: TRBV7-2

CDR3: CARRRAVPPGYSNQPQHF
DNA: TGCGCCCGGAGGAGGGCAGTCCCCCCAGGGTATAGCAATCAGCCCCAGCATTTT
size: -
D: -
J: TRBJ1-5
V: TRBV23-1

CDR3: CASSESGKNYGYTF
DNA: TGCGCCAGCAGTGAGTCGGGCAAGAACTATGGCTACACCTTC
size: -
D: -
J: TRBJ1-2
V: TRBV10-1

CDR3: CASSQTSRASPGYTF
DNA: TGTGCCAGCAGCCAAACCTCGCGGGCTTCCCCTGGCTACACCTTC
size: -
D: -
J: TRBJ1-2
V: TRBV7-2

CDR3: CASRPTGEDGYTF
DNA: TGTGCCAGTAGACCTACAGGGGAGGATGGCTACACCTTC
size: once
D: TRBD1
J: TRBJ1-2
V: TRBV19

CDR3: CASSSGGRVEDTQYF
DNA: TGTGCCAGCAGCTCGGGAGGGCGGGTAGAGGATACGCAGTATTTT
size: few
D: TRBD2
J: TRBJ2-3
V: TRBV11-2

CDR3: CASERLGSGSYTF
DNA: TGTGCCAGCGAAAGGCTCGGATCGGGTAGCTACACCTTC
size: few
D: -
J: TRBJ1-2
V: TRBV6-5

CDR3: CASSLSGTGVYEQYF
DNA: TGCGCCAGCAGCTTGTCCGGGACAGGGGTCTACGAGCAGTACTTC
size: -
D: TRBD1
J: TRBJ2-7
V: TRBV5-1

CDR3: CASSLGSSYNEQFF
DNA: TGTGCCAGCAGCTTAGGGAGCTCCTACAATGAGCAGTTCTTC
size: -
D: -
J: TRBJ2-1
V: TRBV11-2

CDR3: CASSQDMGGDYGYTF
DNA: TGTGCCAGCAGCCAAGATATGGGTGGAGACTATGGCTACACCTTC
size: -
D: -
J: TRBJ1-2
V: TRBV3-1/TRBV3-2